This T cell receptor (beta chain) is from a study of PD-1 blockade in classical Hodgkin lymphoma. Findings and caveats of the study: With respect to the repertoire differences, their causes, possibly disease activity or prior therapy, remain undefined. Complete responders showed a baseline diversity that resembled the diversity of newly diagnosed patients.

Turning to this clone: Its antigen is undetermined.

TCRdb's table, derived via immunoSEQ multiplex PCR, lists solely in-frame clones and lacks some. The data show under 60,000 clones, around 78% seen once. After autologous stem cell transplantation all patients relapsed, and prior brentuximab vedotin exposure differed between cohorts. The CDR3 runs 14 residues. Germline V lookup: CDR1 MDHEN, CDR2 SYDVKM. V lost 6 bases, J lost 5 bases, and 8 bases stayed unmatched. The genes are TRBV28 and TRBJ2-7; 9 bases align to TRBD1. The sequenced sample was peripheral blood mononuclear cells (PBMCs), obtained before the second cycle of nivolumab. The sequence was obtained from a human donor with classical Hodgkin lymphoma. CDR3 in DNA: TGTGCCAGCAGCCCCGGGACAGGGAAGGACGAGCAGTACTTC. Protein: CASSPGTGKDEQYF.